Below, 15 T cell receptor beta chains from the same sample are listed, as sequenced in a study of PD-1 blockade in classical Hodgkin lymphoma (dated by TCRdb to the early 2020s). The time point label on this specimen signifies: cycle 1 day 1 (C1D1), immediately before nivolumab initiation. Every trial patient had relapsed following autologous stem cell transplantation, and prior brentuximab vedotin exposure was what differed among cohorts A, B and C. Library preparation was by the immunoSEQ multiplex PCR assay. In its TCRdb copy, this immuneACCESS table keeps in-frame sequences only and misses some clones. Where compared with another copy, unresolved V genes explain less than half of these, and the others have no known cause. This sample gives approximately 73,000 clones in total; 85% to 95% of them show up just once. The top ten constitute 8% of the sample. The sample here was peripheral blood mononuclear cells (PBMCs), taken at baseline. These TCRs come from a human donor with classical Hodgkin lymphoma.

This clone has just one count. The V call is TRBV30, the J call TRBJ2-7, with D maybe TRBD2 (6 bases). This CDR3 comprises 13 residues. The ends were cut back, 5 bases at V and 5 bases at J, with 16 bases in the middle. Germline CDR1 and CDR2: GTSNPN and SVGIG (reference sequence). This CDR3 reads CAWQAGEPHEQYF. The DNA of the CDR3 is TGTGCCTGGCAAGCGGGTGAGCCCCACGAGCAGTACTTC.

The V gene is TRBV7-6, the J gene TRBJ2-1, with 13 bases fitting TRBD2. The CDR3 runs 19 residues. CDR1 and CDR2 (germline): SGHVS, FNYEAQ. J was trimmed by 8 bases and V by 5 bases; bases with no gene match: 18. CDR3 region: CASSPLDRTSGGLGDEQFF. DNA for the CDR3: TGTGCCAGCAGCCCACTGGACCGGACTAGCGGGGGCCTAGGCGATGAGCAGTTCTTC.

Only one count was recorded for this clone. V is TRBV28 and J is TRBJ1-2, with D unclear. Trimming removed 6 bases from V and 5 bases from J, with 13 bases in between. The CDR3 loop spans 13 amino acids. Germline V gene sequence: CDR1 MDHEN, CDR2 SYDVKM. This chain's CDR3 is CASRFPGGYGYTF. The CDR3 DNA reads TGTGCCAGCAGGTTCCCCGGAGGGTATGGCTACACCTTC.

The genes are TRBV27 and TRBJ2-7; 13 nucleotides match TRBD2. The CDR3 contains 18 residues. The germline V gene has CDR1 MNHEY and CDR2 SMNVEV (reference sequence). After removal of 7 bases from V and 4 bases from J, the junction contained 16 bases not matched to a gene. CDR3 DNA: TGTGCCAGCACCACCACCGGGACTAGCGGGAAATTTTTGTACGAGCAGTACTTC. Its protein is CASTTTGTSGKFLYEQYF.

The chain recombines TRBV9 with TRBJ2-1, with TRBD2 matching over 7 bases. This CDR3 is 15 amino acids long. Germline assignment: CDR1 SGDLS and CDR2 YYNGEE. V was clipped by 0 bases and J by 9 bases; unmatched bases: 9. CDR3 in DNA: TGTGCCAGCAGCGTAGTGGGGGGGTCAGAGGGTGAGCAGTTCTTC. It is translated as CASSVVGGSEGEQFF.

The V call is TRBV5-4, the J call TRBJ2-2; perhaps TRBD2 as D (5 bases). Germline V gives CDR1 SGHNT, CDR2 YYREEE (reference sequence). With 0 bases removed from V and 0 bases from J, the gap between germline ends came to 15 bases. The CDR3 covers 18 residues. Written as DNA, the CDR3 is TGTGCCAGCAGCTTGGGCCCTAGCCCTCCCACGAACACCGGGGAGCTGTTTTTT. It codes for CASSLGPSPPTNTGELFF.

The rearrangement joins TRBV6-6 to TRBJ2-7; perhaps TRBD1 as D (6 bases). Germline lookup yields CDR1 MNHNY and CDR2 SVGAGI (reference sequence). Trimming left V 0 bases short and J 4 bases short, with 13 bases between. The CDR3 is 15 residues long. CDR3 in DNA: TGTGCCAGCAGTTACTCTGCCAGGGGTATATACGAGCAGTACTTC. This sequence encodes CASSYSARGIYEQYF.

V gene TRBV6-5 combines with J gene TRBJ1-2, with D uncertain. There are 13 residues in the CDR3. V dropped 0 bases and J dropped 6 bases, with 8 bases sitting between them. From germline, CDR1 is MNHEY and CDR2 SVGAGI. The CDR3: CASSYSLAHGYTF. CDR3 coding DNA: TGTGCCAGCAGTTACTCGTTGGCGCATGGCTACACCTTC.

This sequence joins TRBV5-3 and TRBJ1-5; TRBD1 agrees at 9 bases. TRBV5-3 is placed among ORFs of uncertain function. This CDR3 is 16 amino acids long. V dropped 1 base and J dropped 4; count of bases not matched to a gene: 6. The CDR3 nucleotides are TGTGCCAGAAGCTTGTGCCCGGGACAGGGTAATCAGCCCCAGCATTTT. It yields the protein CARSLCPGQGNQPQHF.

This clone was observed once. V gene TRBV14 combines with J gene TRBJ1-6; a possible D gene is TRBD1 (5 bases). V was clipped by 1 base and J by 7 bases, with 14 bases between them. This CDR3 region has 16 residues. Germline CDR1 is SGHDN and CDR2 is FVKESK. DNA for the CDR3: TGTGCCAGCAGCCAAGTTACGTCCAGGGCGAATTCACCCCTCCACTTT. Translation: CASSQVTSRANSPLHF.

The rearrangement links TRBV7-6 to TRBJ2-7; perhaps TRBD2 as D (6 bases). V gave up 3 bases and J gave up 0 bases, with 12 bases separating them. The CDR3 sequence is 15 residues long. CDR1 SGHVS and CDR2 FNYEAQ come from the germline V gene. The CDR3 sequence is CASSFDGEASYEQYF. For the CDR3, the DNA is TGTGCCAGCAGCTTCGACGGGGAGGCCTCCTACGAGCAGTACTTC.

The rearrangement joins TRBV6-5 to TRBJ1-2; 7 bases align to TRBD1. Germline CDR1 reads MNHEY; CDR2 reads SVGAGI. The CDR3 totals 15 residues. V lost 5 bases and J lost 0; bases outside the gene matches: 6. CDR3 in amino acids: CASSAGGGSNYGYTF. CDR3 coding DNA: TGTGCCAGCAGTGCGGGAGGGGGCTCTAACTATGGCTACACCTTC.

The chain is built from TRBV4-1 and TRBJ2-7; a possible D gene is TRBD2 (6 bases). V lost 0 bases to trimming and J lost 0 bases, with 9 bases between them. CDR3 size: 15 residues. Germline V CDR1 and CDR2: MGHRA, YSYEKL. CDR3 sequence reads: CASSQDRGLSYEQYF. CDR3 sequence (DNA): TGCGCCAGCAGCCAAGATCGGGGACTCTCCTACGAGCAGTACTTC.

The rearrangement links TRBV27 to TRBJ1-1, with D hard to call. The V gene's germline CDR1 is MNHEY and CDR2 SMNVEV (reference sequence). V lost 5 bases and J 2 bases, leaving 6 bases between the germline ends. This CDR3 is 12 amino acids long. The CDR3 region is CASSGVNTEAFF. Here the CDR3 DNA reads TGTGCCAGCAGTGGAGTAAACACTGAAGCTTTCTTT.

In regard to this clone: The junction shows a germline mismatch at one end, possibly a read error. Here the CDR3 DNA reads TGTGCCAGCAGTTTAGTCGGGACTAGTTCGTACGAGCAGTACTTC. Amino acid sequence: CASSLVGTSSYEQYF. The gene calls are TRBV7-8 and TRBJ2-7; the match to TRBD2 covers 8 bases. This CDR3 is 15 amino acids long. Germline values: CDR1 SGHVS, CDR2 FQNEAQ.